This T cell receptor beta chain was sequenced during a study of identical twins. TCRdb independently ran MiXCR on the 5' RACE reads; one entry per CDR3 protein. The table lists a few hundred thousand distinct CDR3 sequences, about 8.9% of them singletons. Trimming removed 4 bases from V and 1 base from J, with 16 bases in between. This CDR3 spans 17 amino acids. Per germline, CDR1 MGHRA and CDR2 YSYEKL. A further study also used this sample, focusing on yellow fever vaccine responses in identical twins.

The TCR sequence derives from a woman between 18 and 29 years old in good health. The gene calls are TRBV4-1 and TRBJ2-2; the D is unclear. The sequenced sample consisted of CD8+ T cells sorted from blood. CDR3 nucleotides: TGCGCCAGCAGCCCATCAAACGCGGTTGGGAACACCGGGGAGCTGTTTTTT. Translated: CASSPSNAVGNTGELFF.